The rows below give T cell receptor beta chains drawn from one sample of a study of T cells in Graves' hyperthyroidism and ophthalmopathy. MiXCR was run by TCRdb on the multiplex PCR reads, yielding one entry per CDR3 protein. The sample includes a few hundred thousand distinct CDR3 sequences, around 15% of them seen just once. Sample: blood. The receptors come from a woman between 25 and 40 years old with Graves' ophthalmopathy. The CDR3 runs from the conserved cysteine through the conserved F or W. The order of the fields is J gene, V gene, clone size, D gene, CDR3 protein, CDR3 DNA. A D gene is named only where the DNA matches it firmly. A clone size is listed for some rows: how often the clone was seen (once, few, many), or a class if it is expanded.

TRBJ1-1,TRBV28,many,.,CASSPNLNTEAFF,TGTGCCAGCAGCCCTAACCTGAACACTGAAGCTTTCTTT
TRBJ2-5,TRBV28,many,.,CASSFSGQASQYF,TGTGCCAGCAGTTTTTCGGGACAAGCGAGCCAGTACTTC
TRBJ1-2,TRBV7-8,many,.,CASSKDGIGYTF,TGTGCCAGCAGCAAGGACGGGATTGGCTACACCTTC
TRBJ2-1,TRBV7-3,many,TRBD1,CASSFTGQGPYNEQFF,TGTGCCAGCAGCTTTACCGGACAGGGACCCTACAATGAGCAGTTCTTC
TRBJ1-1,TRBV15,many,TRBD1,CATSRGIGGAGEFTEAFF,TGTGCCACCAGCAGAGGAATAGGGGGCGCTGGGGAATTCACTGAAGCTTTCTTT
TRBJ1-4,TRBV9,.,.,CASSRRGGGINEKLFF,TGTGCCAGCAGCAGGCGCGGAGGGGGAATTAATGAAAAACTGTTTTTT
TRBJ2-1,TRBV2,many,TRBD2,CASSQLAGGPFEQFF,TGTGCCAGCAGTCAGCTAGCGGGGGGGCCGTTTGAGCAGTTCTTC
TRBJ2-2,TRBV28,many,.,CASSWGNANTGELFF,TGTGCCAGCAGCTGGGGTAACGCGAACACCGGGGAGCTGTTTTTT
TRBJ1-1,TRBV6-5,many,.,CASSYSSKGTSEAFF,TGTGCCAGCAGTTACTCGTCCAAGGGTACGTCTGAAGCTTTCTTT
TRBJ2-7,TRBV5-1,.,.,CASSDRLIYEQYF,TGCGCCAGCAGTGACAGGCTGATCTACGAGCAGTACTTC
TRBJ2-5,TRBV4-1,.,.,CASAPVTTDKETQYF,TGCGCCAGCGCACCTGTAACGACTGACAAGGAGACCCAGTACTTC
TRBJ2-3,TRBV7-3,many,TRBD2,CASSLQRGASDTQYF,TGTGCCAGCAGCTTACAGCGGGGGGCTTCAGATACGCAGTATTTT
TRBJ2-3,TRBV7-2,.,.,CASSLVGPGADTQYF,TGTGCCAGCAGCTTAGTCGGCCCCGGCGCAGATACGCAGTATTTT
TRBJ2-3,TRBV28,many,.,CASLGRNLLTDTQYF,TGTGCCAGCCTGGGTCGCAACCTTCTCACAGATACGCAGTATTTT
TRBJ1-1,TRBV18,.,.,CASVPTANTEAFF,TGTGCCAGCGTACCGACGGCGAACACTGAAGCTTTCTTT
TRBJ1-1,TRBV27,many,.,CASSLLSPGGYTEAFF,TGTGCCAGCAGTTTATTATCCCCGGGGGGGTACACTGAAGCTTTCTTT